Following are 25 T cell receptor beta chains from one sample sequenced in a study of blood T cell repertoires in COVID-19. Generated by immunoSEQ multiplex PCR, the TCRdb table keeps only in-frame clones and is missing some. The sample shows 200,000 to 250,000 clones, around nine tenths of them seen only once. The specimen sequenced was peripheral blood. The receptors derive from a man between 60 and 70 years old with COVID-19, enrolled during active disease.

The chain is built from TRBV5-5 and TRBJ1-3; D perhaps matches TRBD1 (5 bases). This CDR3 region has 15 residues. With 2 bases removed from V and 15 bases from J, the gap between germline ends came to 24 bases. Germline V gene data show CDR1 as SGHKS and CDR2 as YYEKEE (reference sequence). CDR3: CASSLGVGGTRGGYF. CDR3 coding DNA: TGTGCCAGCAGCTTAGGTGTGGGGGGAACAAGAGGAGGATATTTT.

The rearrangement uses TRBV24-1 and TRBJ1-3; TRBD1 might be the D (6 bases). Germline values: CDR1 KGHDR, CDR2 SFDVKD. The CDR3 is made up of 16 amino acids. V was pared by 1 base and J by 2 bases, with 11 bases between. The CDR3 coding sequence is TGTGCCACCAGTGATTTCGCCAGGGGAGCTGGAAACACCATATATTTT. Its translation: CATSDFARGAGNTIYF.

The chain couples TRBV4-3 to TRBJ2-1; unclear D gene. Germline V gene lookup returns CDR1 LGHNA and CDR2 YSLEER. The CDR3 covers 18 residues. V gave up 0 bases and J gave up 0 bases, with 15 bases separating them. CDR3 loop: CASSQDTSAYSSYNEQFF. The CDR3 DNA sequence: TGCGCCAGCAGCCAAGATACTTCGGCGTACAGCTCCTACAATGAGCAGTTCTTC.

The rearrangement links TRBV3-1 (or the pseudogene TRBV3-2) to TRBJ2-3; D might be TRBD2 (6 bases). Germline V gives CDR1 LGHDT, CDR2 YNNKEL (reference sequence). The CDR3 spans 15 residues. Trimming removed 4 bases from V and 2 bases from J, with 13 bases in between. This CDR3 is CASSPTQLATDTQYF. The CDR3, as DNA: TGTGCCAGCAGCCCAACCCAACTAGCCACAGATACGCAGTATTTT.

V usage is TRBV9 and J usage is TRBJ1-2, with TRBD1 identical over 9 bases. The CDR3 runs to 15 residues. Trimming took 0 bases from V and 4 from J; bases not matched to a gene: 4. The germline V gene encodes CDR1 SGDLS and CDR2 YYNGEE. This chain's CDR3 is CASSVGTGGTYGYTF. Here the CDR3 DNA reads TGTGCCAGCAGCGTAGGAACAGGGGGCACCTATGGCTACACCTTC.

The chain uses TRBV7-9 and TRBJ1-2; 9 bases map to TRBD1. The CDR3 length is 17 residues. V gave up 5 bases and J gave up 5 bases; unmatched junction bases: 15. Germline lookup yields CDR1 SEHNR and CDR2 FQNEAQ (reference sequence). CDR3 in amino acids: CASSLGDRDPGSYGYTF. CDR3 nucleotides: TGTGCCAGCAGCCTCGGGGACAGGGATCCTGGATCTTATGGCTACACCTTC.

This sequence joins TRBV2 and TRBJ1-4; D is undetermined. The germline CDR1 and CDR2 sequences are SNHLY and FYNNEI. The CDR3 is 15 amino acids. V was cut by 1 base and J by 6 bases, with 12 bases left in between. The CDR3 is CASSEGLGSHEKLFF. The DNA of the CDR3 is TGTGCCAGCAGTGAAGGTTTGGGCTCTCATGAAAAACTGTTTTTT.

The V gene is TRBV12-1, the J gene TRBJ1-5; the table gives TRBD1 as D, unverified against the DNA. TRBV12-1 is tagged as a pseudogene. The CDR3 has 21 amino acids. The CDR3 nucleotides read TGTGCCAGCAGCTGCCGCGGGGACAGGGGCCAGGTCACGGGTCAGGATCAGCCCCAGCATTTT. Translation: CASSCRGDRGQVTGQDQPQHF.

The chain combines TRBV30 with TRBJ2-7, with D maybe TRBD1 (6 bases). The CDR3 consists of 15 residues. In germline, CDR1 is GTSNPN, CDR2 SVGIG (reference sequence). With 2 bases removed from V and 2 bases from J, the gap between germline ends came to 16 bases. The CDR3 nucleotides are TGTGCCTGGAGTAGACAGGCGACCGTTGCCTACGAGCAGTACTTC. It encodes CAWSRQATVAYEQYF.

This rearrangement joins TRBV9 to TRBJ1-5; TRBD1 matches 9 bases. Germline V lookup: CDR1 SGDLS, CDR2 YYNGEE. J gave up 8 bases and V 4 bases, and 4 bases lay outside the gene matches. CDR3 length: 13 residues. The CDR3 DNA reads TGTGCCAGCAGCACAGGGGGCTTGGAGCCCCAGCATTTT. Its translation: CASSTGGLEPQHF.

V is TRBV19 and J is TRBJ2-2, with 12 nucleotides matching TRBD2. V was clipped by 6 bases and J by 2 bases; unmatched bases: 16. This CDR3 comprises 20 residues. The V gene's germline CDR1 is LNHDA and CDR2 SQIVND (reference sequence). The CDR3, as DNA: TGTGCCAGTAGCTACACCCGGACTAGCGGGACCACCTTAAACACCGGGGAGCTGTTTTTT. As protein: CASSYTRTSGTTLNTGELFF.

This clone was recorded a few times. J is TRBJ2-5 and V is TRBV30, with 15 positions matching TRBD2. This CDR3 has 16 amino acids. Germline V lookup: CDR1 GTSNPN, CDR2 SVGIG (reference sequence). V lost 4 bases and J lost 5; bases outside the gene matches: 8. DNA of the CDR3: TGTGCCTGGACACCGGGACTAGCGGGGGGTTTGGAGACCCAGTACTTC. Amino acid sequence: CAWTPGLAGGLETQYF.

This chain joins TRBV9 and TRBJ1-3; 8 bases align to TRBD1. This CDR3 has 15 residues. Germline V CDR1 and CDR2: SGDLS, YYNGEE. V shed 4 bases, J shed 1 base, and the junction held 4 bases outside the gene matches. The CDR3 spells CASSPRGQSGNTIYF. As DNA, the CDR3 is TGTGCCAGCAGCCCCAGGGGGCAGTCTGGAAACACCATATATTTT.

The chain is built from TRBV5-1 and TRBJ2-7; 12 bases map to TRBD2. V lost 4 bases to trimming and J lost 10 bases; unmatched junction nucleotides: 6. The CDR3 covers 13 residues. Germline CDR1 is SGHRS and CDR2 is YFSETQ. CDR3 sequence reads: CASSARLAGDQYF. DNA of the CDR3: TGCGCCAGCAGCGCCAGACTAGCGGGGGATCAGTACTTC.

This chain joins TRBV7-2 and TRBJ2-2, with 12 bases fitting TRBD1. V gave up 5 bases and J gave up 4 bases; unmatched junction bases: 11. The CDR3 has 18 residues. Per germline, CDR1 SGHTA and CDR2 FQGNSA. CDR3 DNA: TGTGCCAGCAGCGTAGGGGGGACAGGGGGCGCGAGCACCGGGGAGCTGTTTTTT. This gives the protein CASSVGGTGGASTGELFF.

The gene calls are TRBV27 and TRBJ2-3, with 8 bases matching TRBD2. CDR1 is MNHEY, CDR2 SMNVEV, per germline (reference sequence). Losses at the gene ends were 4 bases for V and 3 bases for J; bases not matched to a gene: 6. CDR3 size: 15 residues. This chain's CDR3 is CASSSYPSGTDTQYF. CDR3 nucleotides: TGTGCCAGCAGTTCGTACCCTAGCGGGACAGATACGCAGTATTTT.

This clone was seen just once. This sequence joins TRBV5-1 and TRBJ1-3, with 12 bases aligning to TRBD1. The junction had 8 bases not matched to a gene; V was cut back by 6 bases and J by 4 bases. The CDR3 spans 16 residues. CDR1 and CDR2 from the germline V gene are SGHRS and YFSETQ. Here the CDR3 reads CASTLGQGAPGNTIYF. CDR3 nucleotide sequence: TGCGCCAGCACGCTGGGACAGGGGGCGCCGGGAAACACCATATATTTT. The variable domain in full, completed from reference TRBV5-1 and TRBJ1-3, reads KAGVTQTPRYLIKTRGQQVTLSCSPISGHRSVSWYQQTPGQGLQFLFEYFSETQRNKGNFPGRFSGRQFSNSRSEMNVSTLELGDSALYLCASTLGQGAPGNTIYFGEGSWLTVV.

The J gene is TRBJ2-3, the V gene TRBV5-4; 7 bases map to TRBD2. The CDR3 loop spans 16 amino acids. Germline CDR1 SGHNT, CDR2 YYREEE (reference sequence). Trimming took 10 bases from V and 2 from J; bases not matched to a gene: 16. CDR3 amino acids: CAYTPGGAGITDTQYF. For the CDR3, the DNA is TGTGCCTACACCCCGGGGGGAGCGGGGATCACAGATACGCAGTATTTT.

This sequence joins TRBV4-2 and TRBJ2-5, with TRBD2 matching over 10 bases. After removal of 0 bases from V and 2 bases from J, the junction contained 6 bases not matched to a gene. Germline loops: CDR1 LGHNA, CDR2 YNFKEQ. The CDR3 contains 17 residues. CDR3 amino acids: CASSQDTAGGRQETQYF. CDR3 in DNA: TGTGCCAGCAGCCAAGATACAGCGGGGGGGCGTCAAGAGACCCAGTACTTC.

The chain has TRBV5-6 and TRBJ1-5, with 8 nucleotides matching TRBD1. There are 15 residues in the CDR3. CDR1 and CDR2 (germline): SGHDT, YYEEEE. The V and J ends lost 1 base and 6 bases, in that order; junction bases with no gene match: 6. CDR3 region: CASSLRSRGPQPQHF. DNA for the CDR3: TGTGCCAGCAGCTTGAGGTCCAGGGGGCCTCAGCCCCAGCATTTT.

The chain links TRBV10-3 to TRBJ2-1; 7 bases are shared with TRBD2. The trim removed 1 base at V and 3 bases at J, leaving 9 bases unmatched. The CDR3 is 17 amino acids. CDR1 and CDR2 from the germline V gene are ENHRY and SYGVKD. The CDR3: CAISEWGREVNYNEQFF. The DNA for the CDR3 is TGTGCCATCAGTGAGTGGGGTCGGGAGGTAAACTACAATGAGCAGTTCTTC.

CDR3 region: CASSQDGSDGYTF. DNA of the CDR3: TGCGCCAGCAGCCAAGACGGGTCGGATGGCTACACCTTC. The chain employs TRBV4-1 and TRBJ1-2, with D hard to call. The ends were cut back, 0 bases at V and 6 bases at J, with 8 bases in the middle. The CDR3 length is 13 residues. Germline V gives CDR1 MGHRA, CDR2 YSYEKL.

Worth noting for this clone: The sample contains more than one DNA sequence encoding this CDR3. V and J are TRBV18 and TRBJ2-3, with D unresolved. Deletions cut 3 bases from V and 5 bases from J, with 6 bases between. Germline V gives CDR1 KGHSH, CDR2 LQKENI. The CDR3 runs to 12 residues. The CDR3 region has the DNA TGTGCCAGCTCACCTTACGGAGATACGCAGTATTTT. Translation gives CASSPYGDTQYF.

The chain employs TRBV10-2 and TRBJ2-7; D unclear. The CDR3 totals 13 residues. Trimming shortened V by 4 bases and J by 6 bases, and 13 bases separated the two germline ends. CDR1 and CDR2 (germline): WSHSY, SAAADI. The CDR3 loop is CASSGSRTGEQYF. DNA of the CDR3: TGCGCCAGCAGTGGAAGCCGAACGGGCGAGCAGTACTTC.

This chain links TRBV7-2 with TRBJ2-5; 14 nucleotides match TRBD2. Per the germline V gene, CDR1 is SGHTA and CDR2 is FQGNSA. V shed 7 bases and J 6 bases; nucleotides not matched to a gene: 10. This CDR3 has 16 amino acids. CDR3 sequence: CASMPAGTSGSQTQYF. The CDR3 DNA reads as TGTGCCAGCATGCCCGCCGGGACTAGCGGGAGCCAGACCCAGTACTTC.